This T cell receptor beta chain was captured in a study of persistence of HIV-infected CD4 T cells (dated by TCRdb to the early 2020s). Broadly, across the study: CMV- and HIV-1 Gag-responding CD4+ T cells were isolated from ART-treated individuals so that antigen-driven clonal expansion of HIV-1-infected cells could be examined. The median time the participants had spent on suppressive ART was 8 years. Peripheral blood samples of up to about 180 mL were taken at multiple time points, with the exception of a couple of participants who underwent leukapheresis at a single time point. The clonality of all cells in each sorted population was measured by TCRbeta sequencing, and the clonality of infected cells was measured by proviral sequencing. The TCR cluster analysis across participants included roughly eight participants for CMV and roughly 7 participants for Gag.

The intended sense of this specimen's treatment or condition label: suppressive antiretroviral therapy. A pool of overlapping HIV-1 Gag 15-mer peptides, at 0.8 to 1 ug per peptide per mL, was used to stimulate the cells. Memory populations depleted of antigen-responding cells were obtained by sorting nonresponding CD40L-negative CD69-negative CD45RO-high memory CD4+ T cells. HIV-1-infected adults in whom suppressive ART had been started during chronic infection were enrolled as participants. Participants had undetectable plasma HIV-1 RNA below 50 copies/mL for at least 4 years. To be included, a participant needed positive CMV serology and a CD4+ T cell count above 400 cells/uL. Before stimulation, PBMCs were isolated using density centrifugation and depleted of CD8+ T cells. For approximately 17 hours, CD8-depleted PBMCs were stimulated with anti-CD28/CD49d costimulation, a CD40-blocking antibody, and enfuvirtide, which was added to prevent new infections. Sorting was done on either a Beckman Coulter MoFlo Legacy or an XDP sorter, and propidium iodide was used to exclude dead cells. The QIAamp DNA Mini Kit was used for genomic DNA extraction from samples above one million cells, and the Quick-DNA Microprep Kit was used otherwise.

Points on this clone: The clone's antigen remains unknown. Base qualities are not recorded, but no much larger clone differs from it by a single base.

General study outcomes and caveats: Within the same sorted populations, how oligoclonal the TCRs were correlated with how oligoclonal the proviruses were. Antigen-responding cells were enriched for degenerate expanded CDR3beta sequences, which suggests convergent selection of CD4+ responses to CMV and Gag. The study involved few individuals and tested only a limited range of antigens. Bulk TCR analyses could not be limited to the rare CMV-responding cells that actually contained HIV-1 proviruses. TCRbeta richness in CMV- and Gag-responding cells was significantly lower than in anti-CD3/anti-CD28-responding cells; CMV-responding cells had higher oligoclonality than CD3/CD28-stimulated and Gag-responding cells.

TCRbeta repertoires were sequenced from genomic DNA with the immunoSEQ hsTCRB assay version 4 in survey mode. Genomic DNA was diluted to 7.5 to 10 ng/uL, and up to 1 ug per sample was used for TCRbeta sequencing. The paper's data handling went like this. TCRbeta data were analyzed in ImmunoSeq Analyzer 3.0, with diversity computed on productive nucleotide rearrangements. The improved Chao index was used to estimate lower-bound TCR diversity, and the Gini coefficient was used to estimate clonality using the Immunarch R package. Different nucleotide rearrangements encoding the same CDR3beta amino acid sequence were treated as distinct clonotypes. Differential abundance analysis found TCRbeta sequences that were significantly enriched in antigen-responding cells compared with anti-CD3/anti-CD28-activated cells. GLIPH2 clustered TCRs by predicted peptide-MHC specificity, both within individual participants and across merged participant data sets. This is the immuneACCESS table as TCRdb keeps it, with only in-frame sequences that have V and J called. A part of the clones is gone; compared with another copy, unresolved V genes explain less than half, and the rest is unexplained. V, J and clone size reflect that table, while D and trimming were determined from the DNA. In this sample the table shows tens of thousands of clones, less than 85% of which occur a single time. Around 1.7% of the sample lies in the top ten.

Trimming removed 3 bases from V and 2 bases from J, leaving 17 bases between the germline ends. CDR1 and CDR2 (SQVTM, ANQGSEA) derive from the germline V gene. From the cysteine through the phenylalanine, the CDR3 covers 15 amino acids. CDR3 DNA is the only sequence kept; it has 45 bases, read in frame from the first base. The V and J segments used are TRBV29-1 and TRBJ2-7, with the D gene possibly TRBD1 or TRBD2, each one fitting 6 bases. The input for sequencing was CD4+ T cells sorted from PBMCs after roughly 18-hour stimulation, taken from a patient who received antiretroviral therapy. This sample's cell subset or site label indicates: CD40L-CD69- CD45RO-high memory CD4 T cells not responding to Gag peptides. This sequence originates from an adult man with HIV who was CMV-seropositive. The DNA sequence reads TGCAGCGTTGAGGGGGCTTACGGGGGAACCTACGAGCAGTACTTC. Its protein reads: CSVEGAYGGTYEQYF.